This record concerns one TCR beta chain sequence. The antigen is undetermined. The CDR3 is 14 residues long. V lost 2 bases to trimming and J lost 1 base, with 6 bases between them. Germline loops: CDR1 MNHNY, CDR2 SVGAGI (reference sequence). The data were taken from a study of radiation and T cells in renal cell carcinoma. Clones were read by immunoSEQ multiplex PCR, and TCRdb kept only the in-frame ones, dropping some. The table shows under 35,000 clones, with 65% to 85% occurring only once. The time point denotes: blood 4 weeks post-SBRT, at nephrectomy. Treatment given: 15 Gy SBRT to primary tumor, nephrectomy 4 weeks later. Nephrectomy followed 15 Gy stereotactic body radiation by 4 weeks. This renal cell carcinoma was of the clear cell type. Whole-study findings and limits: Top tumor clonotypes rose in blood 2 weeks post-radiation, then contracted.

The input for sequencing was blood, taken from a patient whose treatment included radiotherapy and nephrectomy. This TCR came from a man aged 55-75 years with renal cell carcinoma. The chain carries TRBV6-6 and TRBJ1-5; the D is unclear. The CDR3 DNA sequence: TGTGCCAGCAGTTACGAACGGAGCAATCAGCCCCAGCATTTT. Translating it yields CASSYERSNQPQHF.